This T cell receptor (beta chain) is drawn from a study of esophageal squamous cell carcinoma under preoperative chemotherapy. General study results and limits: Post-treatment tumor-infiltrating lymphocytes appeared partly derived from peripheral T cells migrating into the tumor.

Points on this clonotype: The antigen is undetermined.

Germline CDR1 reads SGHVS; CDR2 reads FNYEAQ. V was shortened by 3 bases and J by 5 bases, with 16 bases between the two germline ends. This CDR3 is built from 15 residues. Time point in this sample: before preoperative PTX-NDP chemotherapy. Patients received paclitaxel-nedaplatin as preoperative chemotherapy before surgery. From the PCR reads, TCRdb called clonotypes with MiXCR, one entry per CDR3 protein. The sample lists roughly 14,000 distinct CDR3 sequences; 40% to 55% were seen once. The specimen was taken from a patient given preoperative chemotherapy. The genes are TRBV7-6 and TRBJ2-5, with a tentative D call TRBD2 (6 bases). The sequence was collected from a human donor with esophageal squamous cell carcinoma. The donor label of this sample is uncertain. The CDR3 region has the DNA TGTGCCAGCAGCTTTCTGGCCGGAGGGCACGAGACCCAGTACTTC. Its translation: CASSFLAGGHETQYF. Variable domain in full (rest from reference TRBV7-6 and TRBJ2-5): GAGVSQSPRYKVTKRGQDVALRCDPISGHVSLYWYRQALGQGPEFLTYFNYEAQQDKSGLPNDRFSAERPEGSISTLTIQRTEQRDSAMYRCASSFLAGGHETQYFGPGTRLLVL.